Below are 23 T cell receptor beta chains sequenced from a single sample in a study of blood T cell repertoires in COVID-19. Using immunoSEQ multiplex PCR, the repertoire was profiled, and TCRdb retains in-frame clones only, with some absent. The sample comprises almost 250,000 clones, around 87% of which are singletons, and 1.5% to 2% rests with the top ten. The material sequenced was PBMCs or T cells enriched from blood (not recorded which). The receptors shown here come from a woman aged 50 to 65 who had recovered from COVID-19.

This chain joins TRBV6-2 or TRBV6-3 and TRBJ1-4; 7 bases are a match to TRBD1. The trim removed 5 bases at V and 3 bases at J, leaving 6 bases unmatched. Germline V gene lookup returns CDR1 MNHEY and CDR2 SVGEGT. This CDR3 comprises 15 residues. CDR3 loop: CASSRPGTANEKLFF. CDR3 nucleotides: TGTGCCAGCAGTCGCCCCGGGACAGCTAATGAAAAACTGTTTTTT.

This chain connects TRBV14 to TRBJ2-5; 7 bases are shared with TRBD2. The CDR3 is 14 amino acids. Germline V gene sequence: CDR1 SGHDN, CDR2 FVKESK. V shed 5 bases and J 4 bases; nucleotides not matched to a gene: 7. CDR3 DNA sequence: TGTGCCAGCAGCGGACTCTCGGGGGGAGAGACCCAGTACTTC. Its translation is CASSGLSGGETQYF.

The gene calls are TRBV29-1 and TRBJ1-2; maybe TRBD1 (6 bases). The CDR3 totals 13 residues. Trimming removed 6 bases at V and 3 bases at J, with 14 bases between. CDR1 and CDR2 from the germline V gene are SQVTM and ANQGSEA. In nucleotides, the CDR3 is TGCAGCGTCCAAAAAGGGGGTGACTATGGCTACACCTTC. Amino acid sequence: CSVQKGGDYGYTF. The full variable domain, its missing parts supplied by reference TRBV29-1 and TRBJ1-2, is SAVISQKPSRDICQRGTSLTIQCQVDSQVTMMFWYRQQPGQSLTLIATANQGSEATYESGFVIDKFPISRPNLTFSTLTVSNMSPEDSSIYLCSVQKGGDYGYTFGSGTRLTVV.

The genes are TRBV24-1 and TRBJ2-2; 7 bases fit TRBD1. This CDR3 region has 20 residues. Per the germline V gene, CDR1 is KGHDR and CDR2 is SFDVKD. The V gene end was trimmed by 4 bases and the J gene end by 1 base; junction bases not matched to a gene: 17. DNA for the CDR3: TGTGCCACCAGTGACTCCGGGACAGAAAAACCCCTCCGGAACACCGGGGAGCTGTTTTTT. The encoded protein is CATSDSGTEKPLRNTGELFF.

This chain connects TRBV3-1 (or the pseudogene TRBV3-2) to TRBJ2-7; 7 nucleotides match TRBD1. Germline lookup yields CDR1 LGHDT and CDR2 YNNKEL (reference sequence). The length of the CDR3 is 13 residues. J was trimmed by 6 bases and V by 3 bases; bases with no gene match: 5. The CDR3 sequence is CASSQDTGVEQYF. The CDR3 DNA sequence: TGTGCCAGCAGCCAGGACACAGGGGTCGAGCAGTACTTC.

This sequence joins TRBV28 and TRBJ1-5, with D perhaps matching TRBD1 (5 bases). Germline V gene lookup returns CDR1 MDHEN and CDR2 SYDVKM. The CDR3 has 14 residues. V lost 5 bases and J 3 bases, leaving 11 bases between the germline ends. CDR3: CASSLRGVNQPQHF. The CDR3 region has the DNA TGTGCCAGCAGTCTCCGGGGGGTCAATCAGCCCCAGCATTTT.

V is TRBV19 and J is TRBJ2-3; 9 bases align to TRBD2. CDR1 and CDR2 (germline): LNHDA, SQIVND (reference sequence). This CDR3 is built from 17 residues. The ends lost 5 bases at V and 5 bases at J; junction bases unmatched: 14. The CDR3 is CASSRSAGGVPGDTQYF. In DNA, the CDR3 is TGTGCCAGTAGTCGCTCGGCGGGAGGGGTTCCGGGAGATACGCAGTATTTT. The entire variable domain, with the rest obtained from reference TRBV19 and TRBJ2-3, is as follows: DGGITQSPKYLFRKEGQNVTLSCEQNLNHDAMYWYRQDPGQGLRLIYYSQIVNDFQKGDIAEGYSVSREKKESFPLTVTSAQKNPTAFYLCASSRSAGGVPGDTQYFGPGTRLTVL.

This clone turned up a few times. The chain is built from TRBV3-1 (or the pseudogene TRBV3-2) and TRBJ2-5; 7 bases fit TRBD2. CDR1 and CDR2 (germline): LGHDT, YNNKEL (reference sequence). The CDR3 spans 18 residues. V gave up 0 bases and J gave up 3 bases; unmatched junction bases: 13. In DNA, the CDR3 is TGTGCCAGCAGCCAAGATATCAAAATCGCGGCGGGGGAAGAGACCCAGTACTTC. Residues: CASSQDIKIAAGEETQYF.

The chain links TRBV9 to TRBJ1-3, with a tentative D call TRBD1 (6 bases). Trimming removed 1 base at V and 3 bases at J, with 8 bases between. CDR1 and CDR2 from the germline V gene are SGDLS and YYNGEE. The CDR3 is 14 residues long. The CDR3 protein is CASSVRGGGNTIYF. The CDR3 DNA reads TGTGCCAGCAGCGTAAGAGGGGGTGGAAACACCATATATTTT.

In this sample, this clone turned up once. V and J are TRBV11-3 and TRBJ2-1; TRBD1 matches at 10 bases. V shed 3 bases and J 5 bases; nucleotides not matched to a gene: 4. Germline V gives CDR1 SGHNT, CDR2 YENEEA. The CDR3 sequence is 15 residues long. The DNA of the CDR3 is TGTGCCAGCAGCTTTCGGGACAGGGGAGACAATGAGCAGTTCTTC. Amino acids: CASSFRDRGDNEQFF.

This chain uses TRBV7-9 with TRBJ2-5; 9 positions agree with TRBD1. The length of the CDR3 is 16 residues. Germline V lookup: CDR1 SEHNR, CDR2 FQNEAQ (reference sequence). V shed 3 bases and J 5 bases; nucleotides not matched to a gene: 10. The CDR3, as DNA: TGTGCCAGCAGCTTTGGGGACAGGGAAAAGGGGGAGACCCAGTACTTC. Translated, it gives CASSFGDREKGETQYF.

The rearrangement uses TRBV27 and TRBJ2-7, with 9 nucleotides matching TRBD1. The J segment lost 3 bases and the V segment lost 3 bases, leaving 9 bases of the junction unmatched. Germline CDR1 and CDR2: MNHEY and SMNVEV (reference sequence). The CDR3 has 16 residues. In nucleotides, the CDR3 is TGTGCCAGCAGTTTCGGCGGGACAGGGATAGGCTACGAGCAGTACTTC. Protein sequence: CASSFGGTGIGYEQYF.

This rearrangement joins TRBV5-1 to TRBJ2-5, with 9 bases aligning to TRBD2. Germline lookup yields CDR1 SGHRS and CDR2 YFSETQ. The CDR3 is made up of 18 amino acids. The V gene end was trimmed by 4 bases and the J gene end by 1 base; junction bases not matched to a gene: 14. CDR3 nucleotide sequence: TGCGCCAGCAGCCCACCGGCTAGCGGGAATCCAGGCCAAGAGACCCAGTACTTC. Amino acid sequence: CASSPPASGNPGQETQYF.

The CDR3 DNA reads TGTGCCAGCAGTTTATCCCCGACAGGGGACTATGGCTACACCTTC. It is translated as CASSLSPTGDYGYTF. The chain couples TRBV28 to TRBJ1-2, with 8 bases that match TRBD1. V lost 1 base to trimming and J lost 3 bases; unmatched junction nucleotides: 4. CDR1 is MDHEN and CDR2 is SYDVKM in the germline V gene. CDR3 size: 15 residues.

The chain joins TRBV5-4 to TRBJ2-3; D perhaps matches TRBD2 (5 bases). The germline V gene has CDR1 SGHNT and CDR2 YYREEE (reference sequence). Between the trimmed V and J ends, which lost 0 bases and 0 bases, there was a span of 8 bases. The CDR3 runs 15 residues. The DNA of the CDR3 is TGTGCCAGCAGCTTGGGCGGGCCTAGCACAGATACGCAGTATTTT. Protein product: CASSLGGPSTDTQYF.

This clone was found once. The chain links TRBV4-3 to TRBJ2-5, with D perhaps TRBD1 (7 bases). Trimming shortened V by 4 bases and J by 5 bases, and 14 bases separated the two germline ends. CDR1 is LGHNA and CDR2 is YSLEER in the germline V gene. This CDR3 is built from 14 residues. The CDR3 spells CASSPGGGVETQYF. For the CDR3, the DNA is TGCGCCAGCAGCCCAGGAGGGGGCGTGGAGACCCAGTACTTC.

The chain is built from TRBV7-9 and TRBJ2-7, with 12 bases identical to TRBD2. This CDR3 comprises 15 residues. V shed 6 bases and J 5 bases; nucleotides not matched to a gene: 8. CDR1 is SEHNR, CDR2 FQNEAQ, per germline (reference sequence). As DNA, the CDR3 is TGTGCCAGCAGTCAGACTAGCGGGGGCAACAACGAGCAGTACTTC. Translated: CASSQTSGGNNEQYF.

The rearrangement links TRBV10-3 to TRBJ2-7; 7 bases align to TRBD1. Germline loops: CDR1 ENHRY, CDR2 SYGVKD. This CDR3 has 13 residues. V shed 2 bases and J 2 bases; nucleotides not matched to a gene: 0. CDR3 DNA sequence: TGTGCCATCAGTGAGCAGGGGGCCTACGAGCAGTACTTC. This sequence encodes CAISEQGAYEQYF.

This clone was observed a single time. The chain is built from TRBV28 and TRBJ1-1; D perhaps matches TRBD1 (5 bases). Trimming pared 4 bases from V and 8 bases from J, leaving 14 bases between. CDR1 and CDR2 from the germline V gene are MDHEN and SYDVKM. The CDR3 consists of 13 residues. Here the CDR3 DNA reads TGTGCCAGCAGTTCACCAGGGTTACCCGAAGCTTTCTTT. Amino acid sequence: CASSSPGLPEAFF. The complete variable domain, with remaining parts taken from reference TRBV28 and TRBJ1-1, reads DVKVTQSSRYLVKRTGEKVFLECVQDMDHENMFWYRQDPGLGLRLIYFSYDVKMKEKGDIPEGYSVSREKKERFSLILESASTNQTSMYLCASSSPGLPEAFFGQGTRLTVV.

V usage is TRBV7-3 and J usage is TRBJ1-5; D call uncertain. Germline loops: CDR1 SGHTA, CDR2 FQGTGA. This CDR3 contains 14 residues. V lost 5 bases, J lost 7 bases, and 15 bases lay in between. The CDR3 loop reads CASSQEGTGQPQHF. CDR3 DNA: TGTGCCAGCAGCCAGGAGGGTACCGGGCAGCCCCAGCATTTT. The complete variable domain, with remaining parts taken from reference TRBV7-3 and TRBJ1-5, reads GAGVSQTPSNKVTEKGKYVELRCDPISGHTALYWYRQSLGQGPEFLIYFQGTGAADDSGLPNDRFFAVRPEGSVSTLKIQRTERGDSAVYLCASSQEGTGQPQHFGDGTRLSIL.

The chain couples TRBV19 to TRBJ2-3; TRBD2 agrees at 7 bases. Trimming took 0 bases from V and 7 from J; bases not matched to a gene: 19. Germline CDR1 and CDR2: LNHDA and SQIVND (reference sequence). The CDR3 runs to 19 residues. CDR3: CASSIDLSQMGGLGHTQYF. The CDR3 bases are TGTGCCAGTAGTATAGATCTCTCACAGATGGGGGGGTTAGGCCATACGCAGTATTTT.

The CDR3: CASSEPEENTIYF. For the CDR3, the DNA is TGTGCCAGTAGTGAGCCGGAGGAAAACACCATATATTTT. This chain uses TRBV19 with TRBJ1-3; D remains unclear. The CDR3 totals 13 residues. Looked up from germline, CDR1 is LNHDA and CDR2 is SQIVND (reference sequence). Trimming pared 5 bases from V and 6 bases from J, leaving 11 bases between.

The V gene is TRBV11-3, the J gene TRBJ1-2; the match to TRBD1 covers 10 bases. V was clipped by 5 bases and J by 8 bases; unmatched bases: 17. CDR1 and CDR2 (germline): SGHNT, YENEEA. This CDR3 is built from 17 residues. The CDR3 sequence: CASSNPGQGKATEGYTF. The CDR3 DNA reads TGTGCCAGCAGCAACCCGGGACAGGGGAAGGCTACGGAGGGCTACACCTTC.